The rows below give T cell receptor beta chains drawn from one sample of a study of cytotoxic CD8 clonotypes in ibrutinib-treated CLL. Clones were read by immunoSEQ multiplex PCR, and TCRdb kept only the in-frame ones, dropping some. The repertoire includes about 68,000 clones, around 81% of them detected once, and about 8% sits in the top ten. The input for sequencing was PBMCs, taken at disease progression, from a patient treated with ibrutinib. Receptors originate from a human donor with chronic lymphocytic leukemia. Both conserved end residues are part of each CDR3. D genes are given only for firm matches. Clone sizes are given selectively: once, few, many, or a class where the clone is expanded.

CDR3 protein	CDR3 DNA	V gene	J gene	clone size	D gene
CASSQSPRYSSSYEQYF	TGCGCCAGCAGTCAATCGCCGAGATACTCCAGTTCCTACGAGCAGTACTTC	TRBV23-1	TRBJ2-7	-	-
CASSLSTTGARGYTF	TGTGCCAGCAGTTTATCGACGACAGGGGCAAGGGGCTACACCTTC	TRBV27	TRBJ1-2	-	TRBD1
CASSLVLAGQETQYF	TGCGCCAGCAGCTTGGTTTTAGCAGGGCAAGAGACCCAGTACTTC	TRBV5-1	TRBJ2-5	-	-
CASSPRPTGLAGGIESGANVLTF	TGTGCCAGCAGCCCGAGGCCTACAGGACTAGCGGGAGGAATAGAGTCTGGGGCCAACGTCCTGACTTTC	TRBV4-2	TRBJ2-6	-	TRBD2
CASSLAGASWEQYF	TGTGCCAGCAGCTTGGCAGGGGCGTCCTGGGAGCAGTACTTC	TRBV5-5	TRBJ2-7	-	-
CASSSMGRVNYGYTF	TGCGCCAGCAGCTCAATGGGGCGAGTTAACTATGGCTACACCTTC	TRBV5-1	TRBJ1-2	once	-
CASSEGVRAVDEQFF	TGTGCCAGCAGTGAAGGAGTCAGGGCGGTTGATGAGCAGTTCTTC	TRBV2	TRBJ2-1	few	-
CSARLVYEQYF	TGCAGTGCTAGATTGGTCTACGAGCAGTACTTC	TRBV20-1	TRBJ2-7	-	-
CATSKDLGNTGELFF	TGTGCCACCAGCAAGGACTTAGGGAACACCGGGGAGCTGTTTTTT	TRBV15	TRBJ2-2	-	-
CASSFGVVQFF	TGTGCCAGCAGCTTTGGGGTTGTGCAGTTCTTC	TRBV7-2	TRBJ2-1	-	-
CAISDSASSYEQYF	TGTGCCATCAGTGACAGCGCCAGCTCCTACGAGCAGTACTTC	TRBV10-3	TRBJ2-7	-	-
CASSVVGSADTQYF	TGTGCCAGCAGCGTAGTCGGGAGTGCAGATACGCAGTATTTT	TRBV9	TRBJ2-3	-	-
CASREWTGPYQPQHF	TGCGCCAGCAGGGAGTGGACAGGACCTTATCAGCCCCAGCATTTT	TRBV10-2	TRBJ1-5	-	TRBD1
CASSFSREAGTEAFF	TGCGCCAGCAGCTTCTCCCGGGAAGCGGGCACTGAAGCTTTCTTT	TRBV5-1	TRBJ1-1	-	-
CASSFLLPRSNSPLHF	TGCGCCAGCAGCTTCTTATTACCACGAAGCAATTCACCCCTCCACTTT	TRBV5-1	TRBJ1-6	few	-
CASRRKGQNYGYTF	TGTGCCAGCAGAAGAAAGGGACAGAACTATGGCTACACCTTC	TRBV9	TRBJ1-2	-	TRBD1
CARRPDSAYEQYF	TGTGCCAGAAGGCCGGACTCAGCCTACGAGCAGTACTTC	TRBV6-4	TRBJ2-7	once	-
CASSPTPGNTIYF	TGTGCCAGCAGTCCAACTCCTGGAAACACCATATATTTT	TRBV6-1	TRBJ1-3	-	-
CASRGFGYGYTF	TGTGCCAGCAGGGGGTTCGGCTATGGCTACACCTTC	TRBV6-1	TRBJ1-2	-	-
CASRSAPSGANVLTF	TGTGCCAGCAGGAGTGCTCCTTCTGGGGCCAACGTCCTGACTTTC	TRBV6-6	TRBJ2-6	-	-
CASRLTANTGELFF	TGCGCCAGCAGACTCACCGCGAACACCGGGGAGCTGTTTTTT	TRBV5-1	TRBJ2-2	-	-
CASSSGLPREQYF	TGTGCCAGCAGCTCGGGACTGCCCCGGGAGCAGTACTTC	TRBV11-2	TRBJ2-7	-	-
CATSVRVAKNIQYF	TGTGCCACCAGCGTCAGGGTTGCCAAAAACATTCAGTACTTC	TRBV15	TRBJ2-4	-	-
CASSSQGTDTGELFF	TGTGCCAGCAGCTCACAGGGGACGGACACCGGGGAGCTGTTTTTT	TRBV11-2	TRBJ2-2	few	TRBD1
CASSEGLWNDYEQYF	TGTGCCAGCAGTGAAGGCCTGTGGAATGACTACGAGCAGTACTTC	TRBV2	TRBJ2-7	-	-
CASSPRNDNEQFF	TGTGCCAGCAGCCCAAGGAACGACAATGAGCAGTTCTTC	TRBV7-8	TRBJ2-1	once	-
CASSAEGGAQPQHF	TGTGCCAGCTCAGCTGAGGGGGGGGCACAGCCCCAGCATTTT	TRBV18	TRBJ1-5	-	-
CASSREITEAFF	TGCGCCAGCAGCCGAGAGATCACTGAAGCTTTCTTT	TRBV5-1	TRBJ1-1	-	-
CATSLRGSDEQYF	TGTGCCACCAGCCTGAGAGGGAGCGACGAGCAGTACTTC	TRBV15	TRBJ2-7	-	-
CASCAGVIADEQFF	TGTGCCAGCTGCGCAGGGGTAATTGCGGATGAGCAGTTCTTC	TRBV27	TRBJ2-1	-	-
CSVVRDGSYEQYF	TGCAGCGTTGTGCGGGACGGATCCTACGAGCAGTACTTC	TRBV29-1	TRBJ2-7	-	-
CASSPLTDNYGYTF	TGTGCCAGCTCACCACTCACAGACAACTATGGCTACACCTTC	TRBV18	TRBJ1-2	few	-
CASSHPSDSLVVNEQFF	TGTGCCAGCAGCCATCCGTCGGACAGCTTGGTGGTCAATGAGCAGTTCTTC	TRBV14	TRBJ2-1	once	-
CASAPRGRTDTQYF	TGCGCCAGCGCCCCTCGGGGGCGGACAGATACGCAGTATTTT	TRBV10-2	TRBJ2-3	-	-
CASSVSGLNSPLHF	TGTGCCAGCAGCGTAAGTGGCCTAAATTCACCCCTCCACTTT	TRBV9	TRBJ1-6	-	-
CASSQLPGPEYYEQYF	TGCGCCAGCAGCCAATTGCCCGGCCCAGAGTACTACGAGCAGTACTTC	TRBV4-1	TRBJ2-7	-	-
CASSLARNTEAFF	TGTGCCAGCAGCTTAGCTCGGAACACTGAAGCTTTCTTT	TRBV11-2	TRBJ1-1	-	-
CASSRTGGEQYF	TGTGCCAGCTCACGGACAGGGGGCGAGCAGTACTTC	TRBV18	TRBJ2-7	once	TRBD1
CASRANRGLVRNEQFF	TGTGCCAGCAGAGCTAACAGGGGGCTGGTTAGGAATGAGCAGTTCTTC	TRBV2	TRBJ2-1	-	TRBD1
CASSLGPVGQPQHF	TGTGCCAGCAGCTTAGGCCCAGTGGGGCAGCCCCAGCATTTT	TRBV13	TRBJ1-5	-	-
CASSPGRNQPQHF	TGTGCCAGCAGTCCCGGGAGAAATCAGCCCCAGCATTTT	TRBV27	TRBJ1-5	once	-
CASSLGQNYGYTF	TGTGCCAGCAGCCTGGGACAGAACTATGGCTACACCTTC	TRBV5-6	TRBJ1-2	-	TRBD1
CASSLVQNEAFF	TGTGCCAGCAGCTTGGTACAGAATGAAGCTTTCTTT	TRBV5-6	TRBJ1-1	-	-